These T cell receptor beta chains were read from a single sample in a study of technical replicates of blood from a few donors. Data came from immunoSEQ multiplex PCR; TCRdb stores just in-frame clones and leaves some out. The top ten clones hold around 3.2% of a sample with roughly 52,000 clones, 90% to 95% of them seen once. Material: PBMCs. The receptors derive from a human donor in good health. Some clones in this sample may be carry-over from other donors' samples. CDR3s include the opening cysteine and the closing phenylalanine or tryptophan. A D gene is named only where the DNA matches it firmly. Clone size is shown for a subset of rows, as once, few, many or a class of expanded clone.

length | J | size | D | V | CDR3 | DNA
14 | TRBJ1-4 | . | . | TRBV6-5 | CASSDGQWNEKLFF | TGTGCCAGTTCGGACGGACAGTGGAATGAAAAACTGTTTTTT
15 | TRBJ2-1 | . | TRBD1 | TRBV6-5 | CASSLRPGTGDEQFF | TGTGCCAGCAGTTTACGGCCCGGGACAGGGGATGAGCAGTTCTTC
13 | TRBJ1-1 | . | TRBD1 | TRBV2 | CASRDQGATEAFF | TGTGCCAGCAGGGATCAGGGGGCCACTGAAGCTTTCTTT
14 | TRBJ2-5 | . | . | TRBV9 | CASSVRALEGTQYF | TGTGCCAGCAGCGTCCGGGCCCTCGAGGGGACCCAGTACTTC
12 | TRBJ1-3 | . | . | TRBV7-9 | CASSSSSDTIYF | TGTGCCAGCAGCTCCTCGTCGGACACCATATATTTT
14 | TRBJ1-6 | . | . | TRBV6-5 | CASSLGGRASPLHF | TGTGCCAGCAGTTTGGGGGGACGCGCTTCACCCCTCCACTTT
15 | TRBJ1-2 | . | . | TRBV7-9 | CASSLRFRTVYGYTF | TGTGCCAGCAGCTTAAGGTTCAGGACAGTCTATGGCTACACCTTC
15 | TRBJ1-3 | . | . | TRBV7-8 | CASSTDRTSGNTIYF | TGTGCCAGCAGCACAGACAGGACCTCTGGAAACACCATATATTTT
18 | TRBJ2-3 | . | . | TRBV4-3 | CASSQALRSGGSTDTQYF | TGCGCCAGCAGCCAAGCCCTAAGGAGTGGAGGGAGCACAGATACGCAGTATTTT
13 | TRBJ2-1 | . | TRBD1 | TRBV4-3 | CASSRRTGNEQFF | TGCGCCAGCAGCCGGCGGACAGGGAATGAGCAGTTCTTC
15 | TRBJ2-7 | . | TRBD1 | TRBV10-1 | CASSESRGRHYEQYF | TGCGCCAGCAGTGAGTCCAGGGGGAGACATTACGAGCAGTACTTC
16 | TRBJ1-1 | . | . | TRBV7-2 | CASSLASRAGVDEAFF | TGTGCCAGCAGCTTAGCTTCCCGGGCAGGGGTTGATGAAGCTTTCTTT
15 | TRBJ2-3 | . | TRBD2 | TRBV6-7 | CASIGSGGSTDTQYF | TGTGCCAGCATTGGTAGCGGGGGAAGCACAGATACGCAGTATTTT
15 | TRBJ2-7 | . | TRBD2 | TRBV5-8 | CASSTRTSGSDEQYF | TGTGCCAGCAGCACCAGGACTAGCGGGAGCGACGAGCAGTACTTC
14 | TRBJ2-5 | . | TRBD2 | TRBV4-2 | CASSPLAGEETQYF | TGTGCCAGCAGCCCTCTAGCGGGGGAAGAGACCCAGTACTTC
17 | TRBJ2-7 | . | TRBD2 | TRBV10-3 | CAISGGLADQSSYEQYF | TGTGCCATCAGTGGGGGACTAGCGGACCAGAGCTCCTACGAGCAGTACTTC
13 | TRBJ1-1 | once | . | TRBV29-1 | CSETLRGNTEAFF | TGCAGCGAAACCCTCAGGGGGAACACTGAAGCTTTCTTT
12 | TRBJ2-7 | . | . | TRBV30 | CAWMGSSYEQYF | TGTGCCTGGATGGGGAGCTCCTACGAGCAGTACTTC
16 | TRBJ2-3 | . | TRBD2 | TRBV5-4 | CASSPLPGGLPDTQYF | TGTGCCAGCAGCCCTCTCCCGGGGGGGCTCCCAGATACGCAGTATTTT
15 | TRBJ2-2 | . | TRBD2 | TRBV4-2 | CASSPPGRDGGELFF | TGTGCCAGCAGCCCCCCAGGGAGGGATGGCGGGGAGCTGTTTTTT
14 | TRBJ1-4 | . | . | TRBV19 | CASSIGRAAEKLFF | TGTGCCAGTAGTATCGGCAGGGCCGCTGAAAAACTGTTTTTT
12 | TRBJ2-3 | . | . | TRBV6-1 | CASSALGARGYF | TGTGCCAGCAGTGCGCTGGGGGCCCGGGGGTATTTT
19 | TRBJ2-1 | . | TRBD2 | TRBV12-5 | CASGLLRLAGGSSYNEQFF | TGTGCTAGTGGTCTCCTTCGACTAGCGGGAGGGAGCTCCTACAATGAGCAGTTCTTC
15 | TRBJ2-1 | . | TRBD2 | TRBV7-6 | CASSGGLAGYNEQFF | TGTGCCAGCTCGGGAGGACTAGCGGGATACAATGAGCAGTTCTTC
14 | TRBJ2-5 | . | TRBD2 | TRBV5-1 | CASRVAGAGETQYF | TGCGCCAGCAGGGTAGCGGGGGCCGGGGAGACCCAGTACTTC
13 | TRBJ1-3 | . | . | TRBV11-3 | CASSPGSGNTIYF | TGTGCCAGCAGCCCGGGATCTGGAAACACCATATATTTT
15 | TRBJ2-1 | . | TRBD1 | TRBV4-1 | CASSLGTGEHNEQFF | TGCGCCAGCAGCCTCGGGACAGGGGAGCACAATGAGCAGTTCTTC
16 | TRBJ2-3 | . | TRBD2 | TRBV7-6 | CASSREGGGPARAQYF | TGTGCCAGCAGCCGGGAGGGCGGGGGGCCGGCAAGGGCGCAGTATTTT
11 | TRBJ1-2 | once | . | TRBV20-1 | CSARGQYGYTF | TGCAGTGCTAGAGGACAGTATGGCTACACCTTC
14 | TRBJ2-7 | . | TRBD1 | TRBV19 | CASGGQGRTYEQYF | TGTGCCAGTGGCGGACAGGGCCGCACCTACGAGCAGTACTTC
16 | TRBJ1-5 | . | TRBD1 | TRBV2 | CASSDVEQGGRQPQHF | TGTGCCAGCAGTGATGTGGAGCAGGGGGGTCGACAGCCCCAGCATTTT
15 | TRBJ2-6 | . | . | TRBV19 | CASSLAGGGANVLTF | TGTGCCAGTAGTCTAGCAGGAGGCGGGGCCAACGTCCTGACTTTC
16 | TRBJ1-2 | . | TRBD1 | TRBV5-4 | CASSHALGQGTYGYTF | TGTGCCAGCAGCCATGCCTTGGGACAGGGGACCTATGGCTACACCTTC
16 | TRBJ2-3 | . | TRBD2 | TRBV12-5 | CASGLVLGGGPDTQYF | TGTGCTAGTGGTTTGGTACTGGGGGGAGGGCCAGATACGCAGTATTTT
13 | TRBJ1-1 | . | . | TRBV2 | CASSEQGYTEAFF | TGTGCCAGCAGTGAACAGGGATACACTGAAGCTTTCTTT
17 | TRBJ1-1 | . | . | TRBV7-6 | CASSSRGIGQPGTEAFF | TGTGCCAGCAGCTCGAGGGGTATTGGACAGCCTGGCACTGAAGCTTTCTTT
12 | TRBJ2-7 | . | TRBD1 | TRBV5-1 | CASRKTGSEQYF | TGCGCCAGCAGGAAGACAGGGTCCGAGCAGTACTTC
13 | TRBJ2-5 | . | . | TRBV11-3 | CASSPQGQETQYF | TGTGCCAGCAGCCCTCAGGGGCAAGAGACCCAGTACTTC
13 | TRBJ1-4 | . | . | TRBV14 | CASSRRGAEKLFF | TGTGCCAGCAGCAGGCGGGGGGCTGAAAAACTGTTTTTT
14 | TRBJ1-1 | . | . | TRBV19 | CASSIRAGDTEAFF | TGTGCCAGTAGTATAAGGGCGGGGGACACTGAAGCTTTCTTT
13 | TRBJ2-7 | . | . | TRBV6-5 | CASSYPGAYEQYF | TGTGCCAGCAGCTACCCCGGGGCCTACGAGCAGTACTTC
14 | TRBJ1-2 | . | . | TRBV25-1 | CASSRAGTSYGYTF | TGTGCCAGCAGTAGAGCCGGGACATCCTATGGCTACACCTTC
16 | TRBJ2-6 | . | . | TRBV6-6 | CASSYLSGAGANVLTF | TGTGCCAGCAGTTACTTATCAGGTGCAGGGGCCAACGTCCTGACTTTC
17 | TRBJ2-7 | . | . | TRBV5-6 | CASSRSLLPKNIYEQYF | TGTGCCAGCAGCCGGTCCTTGCTCCCAAAAAATATCTACGAGCAGTACTTC
15 | TRBJ2-5 | . | TRBD2 | TRBV27 | CASSGRRGIQETQYF | TGTGCCAGCAGCGGGCGGCGGGGGATCCAAGAGACCCAGTACTTC
13 | TRBJ2-5 | . | TRBD2 | TRBV7-3 | CASSTGLRETQYF | TGTGCCAGCAGCACGGGACTAAGAGAGACCCAGTACTTC
14 | TRBJ1-2 | . | . | TRBV10-3 | CAISESDGLYGYTF | TGTGCCATCAGTGAGTCAGACGGACTCTATGGCTACACCTTC
15 | TRBJ2-5 | once | . | TRBV7-9 | CASSRPTPRGETQYF | TGTGCCAGCAGCCGTCCGACACCGCGGGGAGAGACCCAGTACTTC
16 | TRBJ2-1 | . | TRBD1 | TRBV4-1 | CASSQYYGTGSPEQFF | TGCGCCAGCAGCCAATATTATGGGACAGGGAGTCCTGAGCAGTTCTTC
13 | TRBJ1-5 | few | . | TRBV29-1 | CSVEVDEGQPQHF | TGCAGCGTTGAAGTCGACGAGGGTCAGCCCCAGCATTTT
17 | TRBJ2-1 | . | TRBD2 | TRBV4-2 | CASSQELAGASYNEQFF | TGTGCCAGCAGCCAAGAGTTAGCGGGGGCCTCCTACAATGAGCAGTTCTTC
14 | TRBJ1-1 | . | . | TRBV5-8 | CASSFGRALPEAFF | TGTGCCAGCAGCTTTGGCAGGGCGTTACCTGAAGCTTTCTTT